The 3 T cell receptor beta chains reported below all come from one sample, sequenced in a study of cytomegalovirus exposure and HLA in healthy donors (dated by TCRdb to 2017 to 2019). Receptors were amplified or captured by the immunoSEQ multiplex PCR assay. For the multiplex PCR, a mixture combining 60 forward primers for TCR Vbeta segments and 13 reverse primers for TCR Jbeta segments was used. Sourced from immuneACCESS, this table was stored by TCRdb with only in-frame sequences that have V and J called. A share of the clones is absent; for the studies checked, an unresolved V gene accounts for under half, and the remainder has no known explanation. The record for this sample contains 65,000 to 90,000 clones. The ten largest account for 3.8% of the sample. Source material: PBMCs. The receptors here all came from a female donor in good health and CMV-seropositive.

V gene TRBV10-1 combines with J gene TRBJ2-7; 10 bases line up with TRBD2. J gave up 5 bases and V 5 bases, and 3 bases lay outside the gene matches. The CDR3 contains 13 residues. Germline-derived CDR1 and CDR2 are WNHNN and SYGVQD (reference sequence). DNA for the CDR3: TGCGCCAGCAGTCCTAGCGGGGGAGACGAGCAGTACTTC. Translated, it gives CASSPSGGDEQYF.

The chain combines TRBV2 with TRBJ2-5; D uncertain. Germline CDR1 SNHLY, CDR2 FYNNEI. V dropped 2 bases and J dropped 0 bases, with 7 bases sitting between them. This CDR3 has 14 residues. The CDR3 sequence: CASSELEHQETQYF. The CDR3 bases are TGTGCCAGCAGTGAACTGGAGCACCAAGAGACCCAGTACTTC.

The gene calls are TRBV18 and TRBJ2-3; D ambiguous. CDR3 length: 11 amino acids. V dropped 5 bases and J dropped 6 bases, with 6 bases sitting between them. Germline V lookup: CDR1 KGHSH, CDR2 LQKENI. The DNA of the CDR3 is TGTGCCAGCTCAAATCCGGATACGCAGTATTTT. It codes for CASSNPDTQYF.